A single sample gave rise to the 24 T cell receptor beta chains below, sequenced in a study of blood T cells in healthy people across ages. A second PCR of roughly 7 to 11 cycles used a sample-barcoded 5' primer and a J-beta primer mix. One entry per CDR3 protein results from TCRdb running MiXCR on the 5' RACE reads. Counted here are hundreds of thousands of distinct CDR3 sequences, 58% occurring once; the ten biggest clones make up about 20%. The sequenced sample consisted of blood. Source of these receptors: a man in his thirties or forties in good health.

Remarks on this clonotype: The junction departs from germline at one end; a sequencing error may be responsible. The chain is built from TRBV7-2 and TRBJ1-2; 7 positions agree with TRBD1. The CDR3 is made up of 15 amino acids. Germline V CDR1 and CDR2: SGHTA, FQGNSA. CDR3 region: CASSISGGTNYGYTF. DNA of the CDR3: TGTGCCAGCAGCATCTCAGGGGGGACGAACTATGGCTATACCTTC.

The chain recombines TRBV4-3 with TRBJ2-7; D gene unclear. The CDR3 is 16 amino acids. Germline V gene sequence: CDR1 LGHNA, CDR2 YSLEER. Trimming removed 0 bases at V and 2 bases at J, with 14 bases between. For the CDR3, the DNA is TGCGCCAGCAGCCAAGATCCGAGGCCGTTTACCTACGAGCAGTACTTC. This gives the protein CASSQDPRPFTYEQYF.

The CDR3 loop reads CASRQGFVYGYTF. Here the CDR3 DNA reads TGTGCCAGCAGACAGGGGTTTGTCTATGGCTACACCTTC. This chain uses TRBV12-3 or TRBV12-4 with TRBJ1-2, with 7 bases fitting TRBD1. The CDR3 is 13 residues long. The J segment lost 4 bases and the V segment lost 6 bases, leaving 5 bases of the junction unmatched.

This rearrangement joins TRBV4-3 to TRBJ1-5; no reliable D call. The V end lost 0 bases, the J end lost 1 base, and 16 bases lay between the germline ends. CDR1 and CDR2 from the germline V gene are LGHNA and YSLEER. The CDR3 length is 18 residues. The CDR3: CASSQDWVTLRSNQPQHF. CDR3 bases: TGCGCCAGCAGCCAAGATTGGGTAACACTCCGAAGCAATCAGCCCCAGCATTTT.

The chain combines TRBV29-1 with TRBJ2-2; D gene ambiguous. This CDR3 has 13 amino acids. Per germline, CDR1 SQVTM and CDR2 ANQGSEA. Trimming removed 7 bases from V and 1 base from J, with 10 bases in between. CDR3 amino acids: CSAVVLNTGELFF. The CDR3 region has the DNA TGCAGCGCTGTGGTGTTGAACACCGGGGAGCTGTTTTTT.

The chain employs TRBV6-5 and TRBJ2-5; the D gene is possibly TRBD1 (5 bases). The end of the DNA fits TRBJ2-7 better, so the J call may be wrong. This CDR3 has 16 amino acids. Germline values: CDR1 MNHEY, CDR2 SVGAGI. The CDR3 DNA follows: TGTGCCAGCAGTTACTCGATACTTGGGGCAACTTACGAGCAGTACTTC. This sequence encodes CASSYSILGATYEQYF.

This clonotype was counted a few times. The rearrangement uses TRBV15 and TRBJ2-1; no definite D call. Trimming cost V 2 bases and J 4 bases, with 9 bases left between them. The germline V gene encodes CDR1 LNHNV and CDR2 YYDKDF (reference sequence). The CDR3 runs to 14 residues. The CDR3 spells CATSRRTRYNEQFF. The CDR3 coding sequence is TGTGCCACCAGCAGACGGACGAGATACAATGAGCAGTTCTTC.

Only one count was recorded for this clonotype. The chain joins TRBV7-9 to TRBJ2-5; D may be TRBD1 (6 bases). The DNA end favors TRBJ2-7, so the J call may be wrong. Per the germline V gene, CDR1 is SEHNR and CDR2 is FQNEAQ (reference sequence). The CDR3 has 14 amino acids. CDR3 sequence (DNA): TGTGCCAGCAGCTCGGACAGTTGGGCCTACGAGCAGTACTTC. It translates to CASSSDSWAYEQYF.

V and J are TRBV6-2 or TRBV6-3 and TRBJ2-5, with D tentatively TRBD1 (5 bases). The V end was cut by 2 bases, the J end by 2 bases, with 15 bases between. CDR3 length: 16 amino acids. The V gene's germline CDR1 is MNHEY and CDR2 SVGEGT. The CDR3 nucleotides read TGTGCCAGCAGTTACCGCCAGGGTACTATTCAAGAGACCCAGTACTTC. Its translation is CASSYRQGTIQETQYF.

The rearrangement uses TRBV19 and TRBJ2-1; D gene unclear. V lost 2 bases, J lost 6 bases, and 5 bases lay in between. The V gene's germline CDR1 is LNHDA and CDR2 SQIVND (reference sequence). The CDR3 totals 12 residues. The CDR3 DNA reads TGTGCCAGTAGTATACCGCCCAATGAGCAGTTCTTC. Translation: CASSIPPNEQFF.

This sequence joins TRBV7-2 and TRBJ2-5; 7 nucleotides align to TRBD1. This CDR3 has 14 residues. V gave up 5 bases and J gave up 5 bases; unmatched junction bases: 8. From germline, CDR1 is SGHTA and CDR2 FQGNSA. The CDR3 nucleotides are TGTGCCAGCAGCCTCGGGACAGCGAGGGAGACCCAGTACTTC. It encodes CASSLGTARETQYF.

V is TRBV20-1 and J is TRBJ1-5; TRBD1 is a possible D gene (5 bases). Trimming pared 4 bases from V and 6 bases from J, leaving 13 bases between. Germline CDR1 and CDR2: DFQATT and SNEGSKA (reference sequence). This CDR3 spans 13 amino acids. The CDR3 region is CSATLGGAQPQHF. Here the CDR3 DNA reads TGCAGTGCTACCCTTGGAGGGGCTCAGCCCCAGCATTTT.

The chain is built from TRBV27 and TRBJ2-5; D possibly uses TRBD1 or TRBD2 (5 bases each). TRBJ2-7 explains the end of the DNA better; the J call may be wrong. The CDR3 is made up of 15 amino acids. Germline V gene sequence: CDR1 MNHEY, CDR2 SMNVEV (reference sequence). The CDR3 reads CASSLRGAWEYEQYF. DNA of the CDR3: TGTGCCAGCAGTTTACGGGGCGCTTGGGAATACGAGCAGTACTTC.

V is TRBV20-1 and J is TRBJ1-5; D unresolved. This CDR3 contains 12 residues. With 7 bases removed from V and 2 bases from J, the gap between germline ends came to 9 bases. Looked up from germline, CDR1 is DFQATT and CDR2 is SNEGSKA (reference sequence). In DNA, the CDR3 is TGCAGTGTCTCGGGAGGCAATCAGCCCCAGCATTTT. Its translation: CSVSGGNQPQHF.

The chain links TRBV5-1 to TRBJ1-2; possibly TRBD1 for D (6 bases). The germline V and J ends were trimmed by 3 bases and 2 bases, with 14 bases remaining between them. The germline V gene has CDR1 SGHRS and CDR2 YFSETQ. This CDR3 has 15 amino acids. Here the CDR3 DNA reads TGCGCCAGCAGCTCTACGACAGGAGACAACTATGGCTACACCTTC. It specifies CASSSTTGDNYGYTF.

The V and J genes are TRBV6-2 or TRBV6-3 and TRBJ2-7, with TRBD2 identical over 9 bases. The V gene end was trimmed by 4 bases and the J gene end by 3 bases; junction bases not matched to a gene: 7. This CDR3 spans 15 amino acids. Germline CDR1 reads MNHEY; CDR2 reads SVGEGT. The CDR3 nucleotides read TGTGCCAGCAGTTCGACTAGCGGAGAATACTACGAGCAGTACTTC. It is translated as CASSSTSGEYYEQYF.

The V call is TRBV21-1, the J call TRBJ2-7; the table's TRBD2 call for D was not verified on the DNA. TRBV21-1 is described as a pseudogene. The CDR3 length is 15 residues. The CDR3 reads CASSKGWESPYEQYF. CDR3 DNA: TGTGCCAGCAGCAAAGGTTGGGAGTCGCCCTACGAGCAGTACTTC.

The chain employs TRBV20-1 and TRBJ2-5; D possibly corresponds to TRBD2 (5 bases). The assigned J gene may be wrong: the sequence end matches TRBJ2-7 better. The length of the CDR3 is 13 residues. Germline-derived CDR1 and CDR2 are DFQATT and SNEGSKA (reference sequence). The CDR3, as DNA: TGCAGTGCTCCAACCGGGAAGTTCTCCGAGCAGTACTTC. Amino acids: CSAPTGKFSEQYF.

This chain connects TRBV20-1 to TRBJ1-5; possibly TRBD1 for D (6 bases). V lost 6 bases and J lost 5, with 11 bases in between. CDR1 and CDR2 from the germline V gene are DFQATT and SNEGSKA (reference sequence). This CDR3 is built from 12 residues. As DNA, the CDR3 is TGCAGTGCCAAGGACAGCGATCAGCCCCAGCATTTT. This gives the protein CSAKDSDQPQHF.

This rearrangement joins TRBV6-5 to TRBJ1-4; TRBD1 might be the D (6 bases). The CDR3 has 14 residues. Looked up from germline, CDR1 is MNHEY and CDR2 is SVGAGI. V gave up 7 bases and J gave up 8 bases, with 17 bases separating them. In nucleotides, the CDR3 is TGTGCCAGCAACACGGGGGCGCCGGGGGAAAAACTGTTTTTT. This gives the protein CASNTGAPGEKLFF.

The rearrangement joins TRBV12-3 or TRBV12-4 to TRBJ1-2; D call uncertain. V was shortened by 10 bases and J by 4 bases, with 22 bases between the two germline ends. This CDR3 has 15 amino acids. The CDR3 here is CATTERGLVSYGYTF. In nucleotides, the CDR3 is TGTGCCACTACTGAACGAGGTCTGGTCAGCTATGGCTACACCTTC.

V usage is TRBV2 and J usage is TRBJ2-3; weak D call: TRBD1 (6 bases). Germline values: CDR1 SNHLY, CDR2 FYNNEI. Deletions cut 2 bases from V and 5 bases from J, with 11 bases between. The CDR3 loop spans 14 amino acids. The DNA of the CDR3 is TGTGCCAGCAGTGAATGGGGGCGTGGAGATACGCAGTATTTT. As protein: CASSEWGRGDTQYF. The variable domain in full, completed from reference TRBV2 and TRBJ2-3, reads EPEVTQTPSHQVTQMGQEVILRCVPISNHLYFYWYRQILGQKVEFLVSFYNNEISEKSEIFDDQFSVERPDGSNFTLKIRSTKLEDSAMYFCASSEWGRGDTQYFGPGTRLTVL.

The table lists this clonotype with a count of one. The germline gene is not matched at one end of the junction; a read error may be the cause. The chain uses TRBV18 and TRBJ1-2, with a tentative D call TRBD1 (5 bases). Germline CDR1 and CDR2: KGHSH and LQKENI. CDR3 size: 15 residues. Written as DNA, the CDR3 is TGTGCCAACTCACTTTACAGCGAGGGGACCTATGGCTACACCTTC. Translation gives CANSLYSEGTYGYTF.

J is TRBJ1-6 and V is TRBV25-1, with TRBD1 matching 7 bases. Per germline, CDR1 MGHDK and CDR2 SYGVNS. This CDR3 comprises 15 residues. The ends lost 6 bases at V and 9 bases at J; junction bases unmatched: 11. The CDR3 reads CASSPGQERGSPLHF. In DNA form, the CDR3 reads TGTGCCAGCAGCCCCGGACAGGAACGGGGTTCACCCCTCCACTTT.